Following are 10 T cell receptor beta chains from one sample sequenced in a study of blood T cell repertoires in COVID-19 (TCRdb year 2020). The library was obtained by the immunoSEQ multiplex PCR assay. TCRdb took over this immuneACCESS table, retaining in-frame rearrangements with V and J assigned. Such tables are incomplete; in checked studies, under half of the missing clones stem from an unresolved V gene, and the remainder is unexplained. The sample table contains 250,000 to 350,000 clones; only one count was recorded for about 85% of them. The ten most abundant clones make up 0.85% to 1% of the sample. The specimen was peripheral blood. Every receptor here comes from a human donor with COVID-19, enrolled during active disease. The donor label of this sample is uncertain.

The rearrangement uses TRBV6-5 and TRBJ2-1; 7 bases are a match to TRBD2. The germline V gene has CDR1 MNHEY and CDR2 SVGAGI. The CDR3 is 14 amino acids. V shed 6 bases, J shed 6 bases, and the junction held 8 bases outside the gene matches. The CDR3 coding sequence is TGTGCCAGCAGAATATTCCTAGCGGCCAATGAGCAGTTCTTC. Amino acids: CASRIFLAANEQFF.

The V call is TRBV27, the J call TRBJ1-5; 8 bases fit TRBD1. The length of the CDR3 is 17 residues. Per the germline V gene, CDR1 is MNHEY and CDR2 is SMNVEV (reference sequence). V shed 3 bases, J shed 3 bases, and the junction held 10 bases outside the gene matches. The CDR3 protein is CASSLRKDRVNNQPQHF. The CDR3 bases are TGTGCCAGCAGTTTGCGAAAGGACAGGGTTAACAATCAGCCCCAGCATTTT.

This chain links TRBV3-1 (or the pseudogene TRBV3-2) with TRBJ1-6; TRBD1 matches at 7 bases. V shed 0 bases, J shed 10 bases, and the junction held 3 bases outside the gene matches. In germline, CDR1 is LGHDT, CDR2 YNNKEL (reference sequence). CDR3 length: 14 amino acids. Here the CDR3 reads CASSQEGQLSPLHF. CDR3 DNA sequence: TGTGCCAGCAGCCAAGAGGGACAGCTGTCACCCCTCCACTTT.

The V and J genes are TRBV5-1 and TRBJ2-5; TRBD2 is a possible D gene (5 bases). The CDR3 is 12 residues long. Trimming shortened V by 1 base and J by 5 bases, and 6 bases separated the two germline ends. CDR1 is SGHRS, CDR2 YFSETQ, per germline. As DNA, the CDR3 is TGCGCCAGCAGCTTGCGAGGGGAGACCCAGTACTTC. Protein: CASSLRGETQYF.

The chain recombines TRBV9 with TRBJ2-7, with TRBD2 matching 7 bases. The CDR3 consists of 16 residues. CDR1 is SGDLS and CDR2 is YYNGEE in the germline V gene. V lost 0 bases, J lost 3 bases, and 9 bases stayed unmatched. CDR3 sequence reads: CASSVGEGGDYYEQYF. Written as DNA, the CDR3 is TGTGCCAGCAGCGTAGGGGAGGGAGGGGACTACTACGAGCAGTACTTC.

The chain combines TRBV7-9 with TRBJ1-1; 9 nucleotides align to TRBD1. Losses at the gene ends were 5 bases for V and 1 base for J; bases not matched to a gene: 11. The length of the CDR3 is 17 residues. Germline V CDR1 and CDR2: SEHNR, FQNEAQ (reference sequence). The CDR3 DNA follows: TGTGCCAGCAGCACCGACAGGGGGTCAGGGGCGAACACTGAAGCTTTCTTT. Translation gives CASSTDRGSGANTEAFF. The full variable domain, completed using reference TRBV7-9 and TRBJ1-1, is DTGVSQNPRHKITKRGQNVTFRCDPISEHNRLYWYRQTLGQGPEFLTYFQNEAQLEKSRLLSDRFSAERPKGSFSTLEIQRTEQGDSAMYLCASSTDRGSGANTEAFFGQGTRLTVV.

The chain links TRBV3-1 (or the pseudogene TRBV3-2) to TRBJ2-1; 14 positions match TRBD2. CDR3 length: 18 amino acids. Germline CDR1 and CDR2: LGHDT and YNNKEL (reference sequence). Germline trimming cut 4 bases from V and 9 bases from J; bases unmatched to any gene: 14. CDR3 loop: CASSLTGTSGRITSEQFF. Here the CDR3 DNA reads TGTGCCAGCAGCCTCACCGGGACTAGCGGGAGAATTACATCTGAGCAGTTCTTC.

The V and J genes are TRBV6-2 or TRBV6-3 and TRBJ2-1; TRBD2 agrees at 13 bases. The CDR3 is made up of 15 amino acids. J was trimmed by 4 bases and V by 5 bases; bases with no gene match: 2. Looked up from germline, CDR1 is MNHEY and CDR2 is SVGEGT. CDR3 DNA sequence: TGTGCCAGCAGTCCGGGACTAGCGGGATACAATGAGCAGTTCTTC. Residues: CASSPGLAGYNEQFF.

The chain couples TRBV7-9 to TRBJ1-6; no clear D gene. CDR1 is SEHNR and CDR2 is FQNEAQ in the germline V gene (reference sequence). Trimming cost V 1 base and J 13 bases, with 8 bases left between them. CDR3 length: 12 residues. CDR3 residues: CASSLDSSPLHF. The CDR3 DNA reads TGTGCCAGCAGCTTAGACTCTTCCCCCCTCCACTTT.

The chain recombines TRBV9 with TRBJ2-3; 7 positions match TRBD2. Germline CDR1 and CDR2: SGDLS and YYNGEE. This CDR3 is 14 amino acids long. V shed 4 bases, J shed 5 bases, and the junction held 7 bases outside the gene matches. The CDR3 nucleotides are TGTGCCAGCAGCACCCGACTAGCTGTAGATACGCAGTATTTT. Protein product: CASSTRLAVDTQYF.